The rows below give T cell receptor beta chains drawn from one sample of a study of cytomegalovirus exposure and HLA in healthy donors. Clones were sequenced by immunoSEQ multiplex PCR, and TCRdb holds only the in-frame ones, with some missing. The table includes 150,000 or so clones, almost 80% detected once. The sequenced sample consisted of PBMCs. These receptors originate from a man in his forties in good health and CMV-seropositive. The CDR3 runs from the conserved cysteine through the conserved F or W. The D gene is left open where the match is weak. Clone size is stated in some rows and not others, as once, few, many or a class when expanded.

-,TRBJ1-2,TRBD1,TRBV10-3,TGTGCCATCAGTGAGCAGCCCGGGACAACAGGGGATGATGGCTACACCTTC,CAISEQPGTTGDDGYTF
-,TRBJ1-4,TRBD1,TRBV5-4,TGTGCCAGCAGCTCCGGATTGACAGGGGGCGAGGAAAAACTGTTTTTT,CASSSGLTGGEEKLFF
-,TRBJ2-5,TRBD2,TRBV11-2,TGTGCCAGCAGCTTAAACGGAGGGCTAGCGGGAAAAGAGACCCAGCACTTC,CASSLNGGLAGKETQHF
-,TRBJ2-7,-,TRBV11-3,TGTGCCAGCAGCTTAGAGTTGGGGGCGGGAGTAAACAACGAGCAGTACTTC,CASSLELGAGVNNEQYF
-,TRBJ2-5,TRBD2,TRBV5-1,TGCGCCAGCAGCATTCTAGCGGGAGGAGAGACCCAGTACTTC,CASSILAGGETQYF
-,TRBJ1-2,-,TRBV5-1,TGCGCCAGCAGCCCGGACGGGGACTATGGCTACACCTTC,CASSPDGDYGYTF
-,TRBJ2-1,TRBD2,TRBV5-1,TGCGCCAGCAGCTTGGTTGCTAGCGGGATCGGTGAGCAGTTCTTC,CASSLVASGIGEQFF
-,TRBJ2-2,TRBD1,TRBV7-8,TGTGCCAGCAGCTTCCCTAAGGGACAGGGGGCGCTGCACGGGGAGCTGTTTTTT,CASSFPKGQGALHGELFF
-,TRBJ1-1,-,TRBV10-3,TGTGCCATCACCGAAGAGCTTGGGAGGAAAACCAAAGCTTTCTTT,CAITEELGRKTKAFF
-,TRBJ1-5,-,TRBV6-1,TGTGCCAGCAGGACTGGGGGGAGCAATCAGCCCCAGCATTTT,CASRTGGSNQPQHF
-,TRBJ2-7,-,TRBV7-2,TGTGCCAGCAGCCGGGGGAGTTCGCAGTACTTC,CASSRGSSQYF
-,TRBJ2-7,-,TRBV9,TGTGCCAGCAGCTCCCCCGGGTCACGCGAGCAGTACTTC,CASSSPGSREQYF
-,TRBJ1-6,TRBD1,TRBV6-1,TGTGCCAGCAGTGGGACACTTGGACAGGGAGGGTCACCCCTCCACTTT,CASSGTLGQGGSPLHF
-,TRBJ2-7,-,TRBV19,TGTGCCAGTAGTACGCAGGGCCTCCTGGGGGAGCAGTACTTC,CASSTQGLLGEQYF
-,TRBJ1-2,TRBD1,TRBV13,TGTGCCAGCAGCTCAGGGGCCGGGACAGGGGGTGACTATGGCTACACCTTC,CASSSGAGTGGDYGYTF
once,TRBJ2-2,-,TRBV2,TGTGCCAGCAGGAGGGAGGAAGGGGAGCTGTTTTTT,CASRREEGELFF
-,TRBJ1-1,-,TRBV28,TGTGCCAGCAGTTGGCAGGGAGGCACTGAAGCTTTCTTT,CASSWQGGTEAFF
-,TRBJ1-1,-,TRBV7-9,TGTGCCAGCAGCTTACTTCCCGGGAACACTGAAGCTTTCTTT,CASSLLPGNTEAFF
-,TRBJ2-5,TRBD2,TRBV6-1,TGTGCCAGCAGTGCCGACGGGGGGTGGCAGACCCAGTACTTC,CASSADGGWQTQYF
-,TRBJ1-5,-,TRBV7-2,TGTGCCAGCAGCTTAGACCAGGGTACCCGTCAGCCCCAGCATTTT,CASSLDQGTRQPQHF
once,TRBJ2-1,-,TRBV9,TGTGCCAGCAGCGGGGACGGGAGAGACTACAATGAGCAGTTCTTC,CASSGDGRDYNEQFF
-,TRBJ1-4,-,TRBV19,TGTGCCAGTAGTACCGGGGGAACTAATGAAAAACTGTTTTTT,CASSTGGTNEKLFF
-,TRBJ2-2,TRBD2,TRBV10-3,TGTGCCATCAGTGAGTCGGGACTAGCGGGAGTCACCGGGGAGCTGTTTTTT,CAISESGLAGVTGELFF
-,TRBJ2-5,TRBD1,TRBV5-1,TGCGCCAGCAGCACAGGGGGCGGCCAAGAGACCCAGTACTTC,CASSTGGGQETQYF
-,TRBJ2-1,-,TRBV4-2,TGTGCCAGCAGCGAGGGCAATGAGCAGTTCTTC,CASSEGNEQFF
-,TRBJ2-7,-,TRBV6-1,TGTGCCAGCCTCTCCGAACAGATGCTCAACTACGAGCAGTACTTC,CASLSEQMLNYEQYF
once,TRBJ1-6,TRBD1,TRBV6-6,TGTGCCAGCAGTTCCAGGACAGGGGTTCAATCACCCCTCCACTTT,CASSSRTGVQSPLHF
-,TRBJ1-5,TRBD1,TRBV10-3,TGTGCCATCAGTCTAGGACAGGGCCCCAATCAGCCCCAGCATTTT,CAISLGQGPNQPQHF
few,TRBJ2-3,TRBD1,TRBV5-6,TGTGCCAGCAGCTTGGGGGGGACAGCCACAGATACGCAGTATTTT,CASSLGGTATDTQYF
-,TRBJ2-3,-,TRBV28,TGTGCCAGCAGTTTAGGGGGAGGTGCAGATACGCAGTATTTT,CASSLGGGADTQYF
-,TRBJ2-4,TRBD2,TRBV7-9,TGTGCCAGCAGCGGGGCCAGTCTAGCGGGAGTCGGCAAAAACATTCAGTACTTC,CASSGASLAGVGKNIQYF